The 17 T cell receptor beta chains presented below share a single source sample, sequenced in a study of tumor and adjacent non-tumor tissue in lung cancer (dated by TCRdb to the late 2010s). Library generation was performed with multiplex PCR. TCRdb lists the instrument as Illumina HiSeq 2500. TCRbeta libraries were built by three rounds of nested PCR using primers (Table S4), following protocols modified from ARM-PCR. TCRdb trimmed the raw reads at Q25, called clones with MiXCR and kept productive beta chains. Every distinct CDR3 protein forms one entry, paired with its most common genes and DNA. This sample lists 120,000 or so distinct CDR3 sequences; 66% were detected once. The ten largest account for roughly 13% of the sample. RNA was isolated from bulk unsorted tissue, and RNA quality was assessed with a NanoDrop ND-1000 and an Agilent 2100. Specimen: lung tumor tissue. These receptors originate from a man aged 25 to 45 with non-small cell lung cancer.

In its sample, this clonotype was seen a few times. Mismatch with germline at one junction end may stem from a read error. The J gene is TRBJ1-2, the V gene TRBV6-5; no reliable D call. Germline CDR1 reads MNHEY; CDR2 reads SVGAGI. The CDR3 runs to 16 residues. The CDR3 sequence: CASSYEESRANYGYTF. The CDR3 DNA reads as TGTGCCAGCAGTTACGAAGAGTCACGGGCTAACTATGGCTACACTTTC.

Worth noting for this clonotype: This may be a read error: a much more frequent sequence differs by one nucleotide. This chain connects TRBV12-3 or TRBV12-4 to TRBJ1-2, with 8 bases that match TRBD1. The CDR3 length is 16 residues. With 7 bases clipped from V and 1 base from J, the junction kept 11 bases outside the gene matches. The CDR3 DNA is TGTGCCAGCATTTCCAGGGGGCGCACATTTAACTATGGCTACACCTTC. It specifies CASISRGRTFNYGYTF.

A word on this clonotype: The junction and the germline gene differ at one end; a read error may be behind it. CDR3 region: CSTRLSGSSYNEHFF. Here the CDR3 DNA reads TGCAGTACTAGATTAAGCGGGAGCTCCTACAATGAGCATTTCTTC. This chain joins TRBV20-1 and TRBJ2-1; 8 bases are a match to TRBD2. There are 15 residues in the CDR3. Germline V lookup: CDR1 DFQATT, CDR2 SNEGSKA (reference sequence).

Of note for this clonotype: Just one base apart from a much larger clone, this may be a read error. The chain employs TRBV20-1 and TRBJ2-1, with TRBD2 identical over 9 bases. The length of the CDR3 is 15 residues. The germline V gene has CDR1 DFQATT and CDR2 SNEGSKA (reference sequence). Trimming took 0 bases from V and 8 from J; bases not matched to a gene: 8. Written as DNA, the CDR3 is TGCAGTGCTAGAGATAGCGGGAGCTGGTTCTATGAGCAGTTCTTC. The encoded protein is CSARDSGSWFYEQFF.

In regard to this clonotype: No conserved phenylalanine or tryptophan ends this CDR3, so it is likely a read error. The chain is built from TRBV20-1 and TRBJ1-6, with D unclear. With 1 base removed from V and 0 bases from J, the gap between germline ends came to 13 bases. CDR1 DFQATT and CDR2 SNEGSKA come from the germline V gene (reference sequence). CDR3 length: 17 amino acids. The CDR3 region is CSARGGSKSSYNSPLHY. In DNA form, the CDR3 reads TGCAGTGCTAGAGGCGGAAGTAAGAGCTCCTATAATTCACCCCTCCACTAT.

V and J are TRBV11-2 and TRBJ2-5; TRBD1 might be the D (6 bases). The CDR3 sequence is 12 residues long. The germline V and J ends were trimmed by 10 bases and 5 bases, with 14 bases remaining between them. Germline CDR1 is SGHAT and CDR2 is FQNNGV. The CDR3, as DNA: TGTGCCAACAACTACAGGGTCGAGACCCAGTACTTC. This encodes CANNYRVETQYF.

The chain carries TRBV20-1 and TRBJ1-1, with 9 bases fitting TRBD1. The germline V gene has CDR1 DFQATT and CDR2 SNEGSKA (reference sequence). Trimming removed 7 bases from V and 6 bases from J; junction bases left unmatched: 12. The CDR3 is made up of 14 amino acids. CDR3 region: CSVSRTGDRSEAFF. The CDR3 nucleotides are TGCAGTGTTAGTCGGACAGGGGACAGGTCTGAAGCTTTCTTT.

The J gene is TRBJ2-4, the V gene TRBV12-3 or TRBV12-4; D might be TRBD1 or TRBD2, each matching 6 bases. V was trimmed by 1 base and J by 7 bases, leaving 17 bases between them. The length of the CDR3 is 16 residues. The DNA for the CDR3 is TGTGCCAGCAGTTTAGGCGTAGCGGCAGGGGATAACATTCAGTACTTC. Protein sequence: CASSLGVAAGDNIQYF.

This clonotype was counted a single time. Its ends do not fully match the called genes, so a read error is possible. V gene TRBV5-5 combines with J gene TRBJ1-1, with 7 positions matching TRBD1. This CDR3 spans 14 amino acids. Germline V gene sequence: CDR1 SGHKS, CDR2 YYEKEE (reference sequence). This CDR3 is CASRLGQVNAEAFF. DNA for the CDR3: TGTGCCAGCAGGCTTGGACAGGTGAACGCTGAAGCTTTCTTT.

Concerning this clonotype itself: The CDR3 does not close with the conserved phenylalanine or tryptophan, likely indicating a read error. The chain combines TRBV12-3 or TRBV12-4 with TRBJ2-7, with 9 bases identical to TRBD1. CDR3 length: 14 residues. J gave up 7 bases and V 7 bases, and 11 bases lay outside the gene matches. The CDR3 loop reads CASTRDRVDDEQYS. The CDR3 DNA reads TGTGCCAGCACCAGGGACAGGGTGGATGATGAGCAGTACTCC.

This clonotype was observed once. The junction does not match germline at one end; this may be a read error. The genes are TRBV5-6 and TRBJ2-2; TRBD2 matches 10 bases. Germline V gives CDR1 SGHDT, CDR2 YYEEEE. CDR3 length: 16 amino acids. This chain's CDR3 is CAGSYLAGADTGELFF. The CDR3, as DNA: TGTGCCGGCAGCTACCTAGCGGGAGCCGACACCGGGGAGCTGTTTTTT.

The chain carries TRBV6-2 or TRBV6-3 and TRBJ2-7; 7 bases fit TRBD2. Germline CDR1 is MNHEY and CDR2 is SVGEGT. Trimming cost V 2 bases and J 1 base; bases outside gene matches: 11. The CDR3 contains 17 residues. CDR3 in amino acids: CASSYHPTGGRSYEQYF. The DNA of the CDR3 is TGTGCCAGCAGTTACCACCCCACAGGCGGGAGATCCTACGAGCAGTACTTC.

Comment on this clonotype: At one boundary the junction diverges from the germline segment, which might be a read error. The chain uses TRBV6-5 and TRBJ2-5; TRBD2 aligns across 7 bases. CDR1 is MNHEY, CDR2 SVGAGI, per germline. The CDR3 length is 20 residues. The CDR3 nucleotides are TGTGCCGGCAGGCCCTCCCAGACTAGTGGGAGGGCCGATGGGTTGGAGACCCAGTACTTC. It specifies CAGRPSQTSGRADGLETQYF.

This clonotype was seen a few times. The V and J genes are TRBV11-3 and TRBJ2-4, with 12 bases identical to TRBD1. The junction had 9 bases not matched to a gene; V was cut back by 5 bases and J by 7 bases. The CDR3 has 16 residues. In germline, CDR1 is SGHNT, CDR2 YENEEA. The CDR3 DNA reads as TGTGCCAGCAGCAAACTGGGACAGGGGGCAAACAACATTCAGTACTTC. It codes for CASSKLGQGANNIQYF.

This clonotype was detected only a few times. A much larger clone sits a single nucleotide away, making a read error possible. The CDR3: CTSSLGEQYF. CDR3 coding DNA: TGCACCAGCAGCTTGGGGGAGCAGTACTTC. The gene calls are TRBV5-1 and TRBJ2-7, with D unresolved. The CDR3 consists of 10 residues. The germline V gene has CDR1 SGHRS and CDR2 YFSETQ.

This clonotype was counted a few times. The chain is built from TRBV14 and TRBJ2-1; D gene unclear. The V and J ends lost 0 bases and 4 bases respectively, with 7 bases between them. The CDR3 sequence is 14 residues long. In germline, CDR1 is SGHDN, CDR2 FVKESK. Here the CDR3 reads CASSQDVGYNEQFF. The CDR3 DNA reads as TGTGCCAGCAGCCAAGATGTAGGGTACAATGAGCAGTTCTTC.

This clonotype occurred a few times. This chain links TRBV5-1 with TRBJ2-7, with 10 bases that match TRBD1. The CDR3 is 14 amino acids. Germline V gene sequence: CDR1 SGHRS, CDR2 YFSETQ. Losses at the gene ends were 2 bases for V and 5 bases for J; bases not matched to a gene: 4. The CDR3 sequence: CASSFSGTGDEQYF. CDR3 nucleotide sequence: TGCGCCAGCAGCTTCTCCGGGACAGGGGACGAGCAGTACTTC. The whole variable domain, remainder taken from reference TRBV5-1 and TRBJ2-7, is KAGVTQTPRYLIKTRGQQVTLSCSPISGHRSVSWYQQTPGQGLQFLFEYFSETQRNKGNFPGRFSGRQFSNSRSEMNVSTLELGDSALYLCASSFSGTGDEQYFGPGTRLTVT.